The 26 T cell receptor beta chains given below trace back to one sample, sequenced in a study of cytomegalovirus exposure and HLA in healthy donors. Data came from immunoSEQ multiplex PCR; TCRdb stores just in-frame clones and leaves some out. This table holds hundreds of thousands of clones, just over 85% found once. The sequenced sample consisted of PBMCs. The source is a young woman in good health and CMV-seronegative.

The table lists this clone with a few counts. This rearrangement joins TRBV28 to TRBJ2-7; D perhaps matches TRBD1 (6 bases). V was trimmed by 5 bases and J by 4 bases, leaving 18 bases between them. The length of the CDR3 is 15 residues. Germline V gives CDR1 MDHEN, CDR2 SYDVKM. The CDR3 reads CASSPPGTNFYEQYF. CDR3 bases: TGTGCCAGCAGTCCTCCCGGGACAAACTTTTACGAGCAGTACTTC.

This chain uses TRBV7-2 with TRBJ2-2; 10 bases align to TRBD2. This CDR3 comprises 15 residues. Trimming at V came to 5 bases and at J to 4 bases, leaving 4 bases not matched to a gene. Germline values: CDR1 SGHTA, CDR2 FQGNSA. This CDR3 is CASSISSGSTGELFF. CDR3 sequence (DNA): TGTGCCAGCAGCATTTCTAGCGGGAGCACCGGGGAGCTGTTTTTT.

This chain joins TRBV27 and TRBJ2-7, with 12 nucleotides matching TRBD2. V was pared by 0 bases and J by 5 bases, with 2 bases of the junction left unmatched. Germline lookup yields CDR1 MNHEY and CDR2 SMNVEV (reference sequence). CDR3 length equals 15 residues. The CDR3 DNA follows: TGTGCCAGCAGTTTATCGACTAGCGGGAGAGACGAGCAGTACTTC. This translates into CASSLSTSGRDEQYF.

The chain is built from TRBV2 and TRBJ1-2; D is unclear. The CDR3 extends over 14 amino acids. V lost 3 bases to trimming and J lost 4 bases, with 12 bases between them. The germline V gene has CDR1 SNHLY and CDR2 FYNNEI. The CDR3 sequence: CASSDTSRVYGYTF. DNA for the CDR3: TGTGCCAGCAGTGATACTTCGCGGGTCTATGGCTACACCTTC.

The chain has TRBV5-1 and TRBJ2-3; 12 nucleotides agree with TRBD2. The J segment lost 3 bases and the V segment lost 3 bases, leaving 2 bases of the junction unmatched. The germline V gene has CDR1 SGHRS and CDR2 YFSETQ. The CDR3 consists of 15 residues. The CDR3 protein is CASSSTSGRTDTQYF. CDR3 bases: TGCGCCAGCAGCTCGACTAGCGGGAGAACAGATACGCAGTATTTT.

CDR3 protein: CASSSRLAGAYEQYF. In nucleotides, the CDR3 is TGTGCCAGCAGCTCGAGACTAGCGGGAGCCTACGAGCAGTACTTC. The rearrangement joins TRBV7-9 to TRBJ2-7; 12 nucleotides match TRBD2. This CDR3 has 15 residues. Germline V lookup: CDR1 SEHNR, CDR2 FQNEAQ (reference sequence). Germline trimming cut 4 bases from V and 2 bases from J; bases unmatched to any gene: 3.

The genes are TRBV20-1 and TRBJ2-3, with D unresolved. CDR1 and CDR2 (germline): DFQATT, SNEGSKA (reference sequence). CDR3 length equals 11 residues. In DNA, the CDR3 is TGCAGAGCCACTCGCACAGATACGCAGTATTTT. It encodes CRATRTDTQYF.

V is TRBV2 and J is TRBJ1-5; D gene unclear. Between the trimmed V and J ends, which lost 7 bases and 4 bases, there was a span of 8 bases. The CDR3 runs 12 residues. From germline, CDR1 is SNHLY and CDR2 FYNNEI. CDR3 amino acids: CASNRRNQPQHF. In DNA form, the CDR3 reads TGTGCCAGCAATCGGAGGAATCAGCCCCAGCATTTT.

V and J are TRBV14 and TRBJ2-5; a possible D gene is TRBD2 (5 bases). Trimming cost V 1 base and J 5 bases, with 11 bases left between them. The CDR3 has 14 residues. Germline values: CDR1 SGHDN, CDR2 FVKESK. CDR3 coding DNA: TGTGCCAGCAGCCAAGTGAGGGATATGGAGACCCAGTACTTC. Translation: CASSQVRDMETQYF.

V is TRBV9 and J is TRBJ2-1, with D possibly TRBD1 on 6 matching bases. Germline lookup yields CDR1 SGDLS and CDR2 YYNGEE. The CDR3 runs to 12 residues. V gave up 0 bases and J gave up 9 bases, with 7 bases separating them. CDR3 sequence: CASSVEGGEQFF. The CDR3 coding sequence is TGTGCCAGCAGCGTAGAAGGGGGTGAGCAGTTCTTC.

The chain joins TRBV7-9 to TRBJ1-5; a possible D gene is TRBD1 (5 bases). Trimming took off 1 base at V and 3 bases at J, with 7 bases between the two ends. There are 14 residues in the CDR3. Germline V gene data show CDR1 as SEHNR and CDR2 as FQNEAQ (reference sequence). The DNA of the CDR3 is TGTGCCAGCAGCTTAGGACAGTTCAATCAGCCCCAGCATTTT. Translation gives CASSLGQFNQPQHF.

The chain carries TRBV6-5 and TRBJ1-1; TRBD1 is a possible D gene (6 bases). This CDR3 has 14 amino acids. Germline CDR1 is MNHEY and CDR2 is SVGAGI. The V and J ends lost 10 bases and 7 bases respectively, with 22 bases between them. This chain's CDR3 is CATQRGKSGGEAFF. CDR3 in DNA: TGTGCCACGCAAAGGGGGAAGAGTGGGGGTGAAGCTTTCTTT.

Only a few counts were recorded for this clone. The chain recombines TRBV6-5 with TRBJ1-5, with D unclear. Between the trimmed V and J ends, which lost 0 bases and 7 bases, there was a span of 13 bases. CDR3 length: 15 amino acids. Germline loops: CDR1 MNHEY, CDR2 SVGAGI. For the CDR3, the DNA is TGTGCCAGCAGTTACTCAGCCAGGACGGGGCAGCCCCAGCATTTT. It specifies CASSYSARTGQPQHF.

This sequence joins TRBV28 and TRBJ1-1; weak D call: TRBD1 (6 bases). The germline CDR1 and CDR2 sequences are MDHEN and SYDVKM. The CDR3 has 11 amino acids. V was cut by 3 bases and J by 11 bases, with 10 bases left in between. The CDR3 DNA reads TGTGCCAGCAGTTTGGGAGGGGGGGCTTTCTTT. It encodes CASSLGGGAFF.

The chain employs TRBV27 and TRBJ2-1; 8 nucleotides align to TRBD2. From germline, CDR1 is MNHEY and CDR2 SMNVEV (reference sequence). J lost 5 bases, V lost 5 bases, and 11 bases had no gene match. The length of the CDR3 is 16 residues. This chain's CDR3 is CASSPFRGGQDNEQFF. CDR3 coding DNA: TGTGCCAGCAGTCCCTTCCGGGGGGGCCAGGACAATGAGCAGTTCTTC.

V is TRBV6-1 and J is TRBJ2-3; 12 bases map to TRBD2. Germline loops: CDR1 MNHNS, CDR2 SASEGT. This CDR3 contains 14 residues. V trimming: 4 bases; J trimming: 5 bases; junction bases outside the gene matches: 1. The CDR3 reads CASSASGGGDTQYF. CDR3 nucleotides: TGTGCCAGCAGTGCTAGCGGGGGGGGAGATACGCAGTATTTT.

The chain joins TRBV7-9 to TRBJ2-1; D is undetermined. Trimming removed 4 bases from V and 4 bases from J, with 8 bases in between. CDR1 is SEHNR, CDR2 FQNEAQ, per germline (reference sequence). This CDR3 comprises 13 residues. The DNA of the CDR3 is TGTGCCAGCAGCTCAAGCCGATACAATGAGCAGTTCTTC. As protein: CASSSSRYNEQFF.

The chain combines TRBV27 with TRBJ2-1, with a possible D match to TRBD2 (5 bases). This CDR3 spans 14 amino acids. V lost 8 bases and J 2 bases, leaving 13 bases between the germline ends. From germline, CDR1 is MNHEY and CDR2 SMNVEV (reference sequence). CDR3 loop: CASRHGGPYNEQFF. In DNA form, the CDR3 reads TGTGCCAGCCGACACGGCGGGCCCTACAATGAGCAGTTCTTC.

The chain uses TRBV6-5 and TRBJ2-1; D is unclear. Germline V gives CDR1 MNHEY, CDR2 SVGAGI. The V gene lost 4 bases and the J gene lost 7 bases, with 8 bases spanning the gap. The CDR3 is 12 amino acids. The CDR3 nucleotides are TGTGCCAGCAGTTTCGACTTGAATGAGCAGTTCTTC. Translating gives CASSFDLNEQFF.

The rearrangement uses TRBV28 and TRBJ2-1; 8 bases map to TRBD2. Trimming took 4 bases from V and 6 from J; bases not matched to a gene: 5. Germline CDR1 MDHEN, CDR2 SYDVKM. This CDR3 is 14 amino acids long. The CDR3 spells CASSSGGPTNEQFF. CDR3 coding DNA: TGTGCCAGCAGTTCGGGAGGGCCGACCAATGAGCAGTTCTTC.

The chain links TRBV4-2 to TRBJ2-3; possible D gene TRBD1, 6 bases. Trimming removed 5 bases at V and 0 bases at J, with 12 bases between. The germline gives CDR1 LGHNA, CDR2 YNFKEQ. This CDR3 spans 15 amino acids. The CDR3 spells CASSTQTGSTDTQYF. The CDR3 DNA reads TGTGCCAGCAGCACCCAGACAGGTAGCACAGATACGCAGTATTTT.

The J gene is TRBJ1-1, the V gene TRBV18; D ambiguous. The CDR3 covers 14 residues. Trimming stripped 3 bases from V and 1 base from J, with 9 bases between. The germline V gene encodes CDR1 KGHSH and CDR2 LQKENI. This CDR3 is CASSPPPGNTEAFF. CDR3 DNA sequence: TGTGCCAGCTCACCTCCCCCGGGGAACACTGAAGCTTTCTTT.

The gene calls are TRBV10-3 and TRBJ1-2; D is uncertain. Between the trimmed V and J ends, which lost 1 base and 8 bases, there was a span of 8 bases. The CDR3 contains 12 residues. Germline values: CDR1 ENHRY, CDR2 SYGVKD. The CDR3 DNA reads as TGTGCCATCAGTGAGTGGCAGGCGGGCTACACCTTC. This translates into CAISEWQAGYTF.

The J gene is TRBJ2-7, the V gene TRBV11-1; 8 bases map to TRBD1. The CDR3 runs 17 residues. Germline values: CDR1 SGHAT, CDR2 FQDESV (reference sequence). V was clipped by 0 bases and J by 2 bases; unmatched bases: 9. The CDR3 loop reads CASSLAAGTGGPYEQYF. CDR3 nucleotides: TGTGCCAGCAGCTTAGCCGCCGGGACAGGAGGACCCTACGAGCAGTACTTC.

CDR3 sequence reads: CASSSRRGEKLFF. The CDR3 DNA follows: TGTGCCAGCAGCTCCCGGAGGGGCGAAAAACTGTTTTTT. V is TRBV7-3 and J is TRBJ1-4, with D maybe TRBD1 (5 bases). CDR1 is SGHTA, CDR2 FQGTGA, per germline. V was trimmed by 4 bases and J by 8 bases, leaving 11 bases between them. The CDR3 consists of 13 residues. The full variable domain, rest sourced from reference TRBV7-3 and TRBJ1-4, is GAGVSQTPSNKVTEKGKYVELRCDPISGHTALYWYRQSLGQGPEFLIYFQGTGAADDSGLPNDRFFAVRPEGSVSTLKIQRTERGDSAVYLCASSSRRGEKLFFGSGTQLSVL.

J is TRBJ1-2 and V is TRBV28, with D possibly matching TRBD1 (6 bases). V lost 2 bases to trimming and J lost 7 bases, with 8 bases between them. CDR1 and CDR2 from the germline V gene are MDHEN and SYDVKM. The CDR3 length is 12 residues. The CDR3 loop is CASSLTRGGYTF. CDR3 sequence (DNA): TGTGCCAGCAGTTTAACCAGGGGTGGCTACACCTTC.